Below are 20 T cell receptor beta chains sequenced from a single sample in a study of vaccination effects on CD4 cells after COVID-19. Sequencing in the ViraFEST assay came after antigen-specific CD4+ T cells had been expanded with viral peptide pools, which were used to stimulate PBMC. Culture lasted about 11 days before CD4+ T cell isolation. No vaccinee had earlier SARS-CoV-2 infection, and nucleocapsid antibodies were negative. Assay: immunoSEQ multiplex PCR; the TCRdb copy retains only in-frame clones and omits some. The table has 41,000 or so clones, more than 60% seen once. No antigen has been identified for these receptors. The sequencing here drew on CD4+ T cells from PBMCs cultured with HCoV-OC43 spike peptides, taken before COVID-19 vaccination. This sample's subset: HCoV-OC43 spike overlapping peptide pool stimulation. The receptors here all came from a human donor who received a COVID-19 vaccine.

The V and J genes are TRBV6-5 and TRBJ1-5, with 8 bases identical to TRBD1. Germline CDR1 and CDR2: MNHEY and SVGAGI. The V segment lost 8 bases and the J segment 4 bases; nucleotides outside the gene matches: 10. The CDR3 runs to 15 residues. CDR3 sequence: CASSRGTGKNQPQHF. The CDR3 bases are TGTGCCAGCTCGAGGGGGACAGGAAAGAATCAGCCCCAGCATTTT.

J is TRBJ2-5 and V is TRBV11-2, with 7 bases that match TRBD1. The length of the CDR3 is 17 residues. With V trimmed by 4 bases and J by 2 bases, 13 bases remained unmatched. Germline V CDR1 and CDR2: SGHAT, FQNNGV. In DNA form, the CDR3 reads TGTGCCAGCAGCTCCCACCCGGGACAGAGAAATCAAGAGACCCAGTACTTC. It encodes CASSSHPGQRNQETQYF.

The count of this clone is one. The chain is built from TRBV11-2 and TRBJ2-5; 7 bases line up with TRBD2. The junction had 8 bases not matched to a gene; V was cut back by 5 bases and J by 2 bases. The V gene's germline CDR1 is SGHAT and CDR2 FQNNGV. This CDR3 contains 15 residues. CDR3 DNA sequence: TGTGCCAGCAGCCCCCCCTTGGGGGGGCAAGAGACCCAGTACTTC. Translation gives CASSPPLGGQETQYF. The full variable domain, in which reference TRBV11-2 and TRBJ2-5 provide the parts outside the CDR3, is EAGVAQSPRYKIIEKRQSVAFWCNPISGHATLYWYQQILGQGPKLLIQFQNNGVVDDSQLPKDRFSAERLKGVDSTLKIQPAKLEDSAVYLCASSPPLGGQETQYFGPGTRLLVL.

The chain carries TRBV10-3 and TRBJ1-4; D might be TRBD1 (6 bases). This CDR3 contains 16 residues. CDR1 is ENHRY and CDR2 is SYGVKD in the germline V gene. V was trimmed by 4 bases and J by 6 bases, leaving 18 bases between them. CDR3 protein: CAISGGWGTSDEKLFF. CDR3 coding DNA: TGTGCCATCAGTGGGGGGTGGGGGACATCGGATGAAAAACTGTTTTTT.

This clone has just a few counts. The chain couples TRBV28 to TRBJ1-4, with no clear D. V shed 7 bases and J shed 8 bases, with 14 bases lying between them. CDR1 and CDR2 from the germline V gene are MDHEN and SYDVKM. The CDR3 spans 13 residues. Here the CDR3 reads CASTNHLGEKLFF. The DNA of the CDR3 is TGTGCCAGCACCAACCACCTAGGGGAAAAACTGTTTTTT.

The chain links TRBV6-6 to TRBJ1-3; D uncertain. Trimming took 0 bases from V and 0 from J, leaving 9 bases between them. This CDR3 has 16 residues. Germline loops: CDR1 MNHNY, CDR2 SVGAGI (reference sequence). The CDR3 sequence: CASSYSAGNSGNTIYF. For the CDR3, the DNA is TGTGCCAGCAGTTACTCGGCAGGTAACTCTGGAAACACCATATATTTT.

V and J are TRBV7-3 and TRBJ2-1; the match to TRBD1 covers 7 bases. Looked up from germline, CDR1 is SGHTA and CDR2 is FQGTGA. The length of the CDR3 is 15 residues. V trimming: 5 bases; J trimming: 2 bases; junction bases outside the gene matches: 6. The CDR3 DNA sequence: TGTGCCAGCAGCCTACAGGGGCCTGCCTACAATGAGCAGTTCTTC. Amino acid sequence: CASSLQGPAYNEQFF.

The chain recombines TRBV24-1 with TRBJ1-5, with unresolved D. Germline CDR1 is KGHDR and CDR2 is SFDVKD. This CDR3 comprises 16 residues. Trimming shortened V by 5 bases and J by 2 bases, and 15 bases separated the two germline ends. The CDR3 DNA is TGTGCCACCAGTGGACGCGGCGGTATTGGCAATCAGCCCCAGCATTTT. Protein sequence: CATSGRGGIGNQPQHF.

The V gene is TRBV6-5, the J gene TRBJ1-5, with no clear D. V was shortened by 0 bases and J by 3 bases, with 3 bases between the two germline ends. Germline V gene data show CDR1 as MNHEY and CDR2 as SVGAGI. The CDR3 runs to 13 residues. CDR3: CASSYSNNQPQHF. CDR3 bases: TGTGCCAGCAGTTACTCGAACAATCAGCCCCAGCATTTT.

CDR3 coding DNA: TGTGCCAGCAGTGGGAGGATCTCCTACAATGAGCAGTTCTTC. It is translated as CASSGRISYNEQFF. This sequence joins TRBV2 and TRBJ2-1; the D gene is possibly TRBD2 (5 bases). CDR1 is SNHLY, CDR2 FYNNEI, per germline. The germline V and J ends were trimmed by 4 bases and 0 bases, with 7 bases remaining between them. The CDR3 has 14 amino acids.

The V and J genes are TRBV25-1 and TRBJ2-1; no clear D. Trimming removed 7 bases at V and 2 bases at J, with 12 bases between. In germline, CDR1 is MGHDK, CDR2 SYGVNS. CDR3 length equals 14 residues. The CDR3 coding sequence is TGTGCCAGCACGGAACCTGGCCCCTACAATGAGCAGTTCTTC. This gives the protein CASTEPGPYNEQFF.

This rearrangement joins TRBV7-2 to TRBJ2-1, with 9 bases that match TRBD2. CDR3 length: 17 residues. With 4 bases clipped from V and 8 bases from J, the junction kept 15 bases outside the gene matches. Germline CDR1 and CDR2: SGHTA and FQGNSA. In nucleotides, the CDR3 is TGTGCCAGCAGCTGGCGACTAGCGGCACTGTTGGTCGATGAGCAGTTCTTC. Its protein product is CASSWRLAALLVDEQFF. The full variable domain, rest sourced from reference TRBV7-2 and TRBJ2-1, is GAGVSQSPSNKVTEKGKDVELRCDPISGHTALYWYRQSLGQGLEFLIYFQGNSAPDKSGLPSDRFSAERTGGSVSTLTIQRTQQEDSAVYLCASSWRLAALLVDEQFFGPGTRLTVL.

Judged by abundance, this clone is large. The V call is TRBV10-3, the J call TRBJ1-2, with D tentatively TRBD1 (5 bases). Between the trimmed V and J ends, which lost 4 bases and 0 bases, there was a span of 15 bases. The CDR3 sequence is 16 residues long. In germline, CDR1 is ENHRY, CDR2 SYGVKD. The CDR3 DNA reads TGTGCCATCAGTGCGGCGGACGGGGGAGCTAACTATGGCTACACCTTC. Translated: CAISAADGGANYGYTF.

The J gene is TRBJ1-2, the V gene TRBV25-1, with a possible D match to TRBD1 (6 bases). CDR1 MGHDK and CDR2 SYGVNS come from the germline V gene. This CDR3 comprises 11 residues. The V and J ends lost 6 bases and 8 bases respectively, with 10 bases between them. CDR3 DNA sequence: TGTGCCAGCAGGGACAGCGGGGGCTACACCTTC. This translates into CASRDSGGYTF.

V and J are TRBV5-1 and TRBJ2-3; unclear D gene. V lost 0 bases and J lost 0, with 11 bases in between. Germline V CDR1 and CDR2: SGHRS, YFSETQ. This CDR3 region has 16 residues. In DNA form, the CDR3 reads TGCGCCAGCAGCTTGGGCGCCCACACTAGCACAGATACGCAGTATTTT. Amino acids: CASSLGAHTSTDTQYF.

The V and J genes are TRBV6-5 and TRBJ2-3, with 7 bases that match TRBD2. CDR1 is MNHEY and CDR2 is SVGAGI in the germline V gene. CDR3 length: 14 residues. V trimming: 6 bases; J trimming: 6 bases; junction bases outside the gene matches: 9. This CDR3 reads CASSTRLAPDTQYF. The CDR3 nucleotides are TGTGCCAGCAGCACTAGACTAGCCCCCGATACGCAGTATTTT.

The table lists this clone with a count of one. V and J are TRBV28 and TRBJ2-7; tentatively, D is TRBD1 (5 bases). Germline assignment: CDR1 MDHEN and CDR2 SYDVKM. The CDR3 sequence is 14 residues long. V was pared by 6 bases and J by 1 base, with 13 bases between. CDR3 residues: CASRGSKGSYEQYF. CDR3 DNA: TGTGCCAGCAGAGGTAGTAAGGGGTCCTACGAGCAGTACTTC.

The CDR3 spells CASSPPTGLNEKLFF. The CDR3 region has the DNA TGTGCCAGCTCACCCCCAACAGGGCTTAATGAAAAACTGTTTTTT. The chain has TRBV18 and TRBJ1-4; D may be TRBD1 (6 bases). CDR3 size: 15 residues. Per the germline V gene, CDR1 is KGHSH and CDR2 is LQKENI. V lost 3 bases and J lost 4, with 12 bases in between. Drawing the rest from reference TRBV18 and TRBJ1-4, the complete variable domain is NAGVMQNPRHLVRRRGQEARLRCSPMKGHSHVYWYRQLPEEGLKFMVYLQKENIIDESGMPKERFSAEFPKEGPSILRIQQVVRGDSAAYFCASSPPTGLNEKLFFGSGTQLSVL.

This clone was found a few times. V is TRBV5-4 and J is TRBJ1-2; TRBD1 is a possible D gene (5 bases). CDR3 length equals 16 residues. Between the trimmed V and J ends, which lost 0 bases and 4 bases, there was a span of 16 bases. CDR1 and CDR2 (germline): SGHNT, YYREEE (reference sequence). The CDR3 region is CASSLGIARDPYGYTF. In nucleotides, the CDR3 is TGTGCCAGCAGCTTGGGTATCGCGAGGGACCCCTATGGCTACACCTTC.

The chain couples TRBV7-8 to TRBJ2-7; D unclear. Germline values: CDR1 SGHVS, CDR2 FQNEAQ. This CDR3 is built from 15 residues. The V gene lost 2 bases and the J gene lost 0 bases, with 11 bases spanning the gap. The CDR3 reads CASSLRSDFSYEQYF. CDR3 coding DNA: TGTGCCAGCAGCTTACGGTCAGACTTCTCCTACGAGCAGTACTTC.